The clone carrying this T cell receptor beta chain came up many times. What it recognizes is unknown. This entry belongs to a study of neurological immune-mediated disorders. TCRdb reanalysed the 5' RACE reads using MiXCR and keeps one entry per CDR3 protein. The repertoire holds about 70,000 distinct CDR3 sequences, with 5.2% as singletons. Trimming pared 8 bases from V and 1 base from J, leaving 17 bases between. The CDR3 consists of 14 residues. In germline, CDR1 is SQVTM, CDR2 ANQGSEA. 2 million PBMCs stored at -80 C were the source of the unsorted libraries. Findings of the study overall: In HTLV-1-associated myelopathy, TCR clonal expansion was greatest, whereas multiple sclerosis had the least, falling below healthy controls.

Sequenced input: PBMCs. The chain employs TRBV29-1 and TRBJ1-1, with D perhaps TRBD1 (5 bases). The sequence was collected from a human donor with multiple sclerosis. The donor label of this sample is uncertain. The CDR3 DNA sequence: TGCAGCCTCCGCGTCGGGGGTGCGAACACTGAAGCTTTCTTT. This gives the protein CSLRVGGANTEAFF.